This TCR beta chain originates from a study of tumor-infiltrating lymphocytes in primary liver carcinoma. There are 14 residues in the CDR3. V dropped 6 bases and J dropped 6; count of bases not matched to a gene: 7. Germline V CDR1 and CDR2: MDHEN, SYDVKM. This clonotype was seen a handful of times. RNA isolated from unsorted whole blood supplied the blood RNA, with germline DNA also extracted. TCR beta cDNA was prepared out of roughly 0.5 ug total RNA by means of a constant-region primer. Three nested multiplex PCR rounds, a slightly modified ARM-PCR, produced the libraries for TCR beta. TRBV1-TRBV30 forward primers paired with a C-beta reverse primer were used in the first two PCR rounds, which ran roughly 10 cycles each. MiXCR, applied by TCRdb to the multiplex PCR reads, yields one record per CDR3 protein. The data show approximately 300,000 distinct CDR3 sequences, about 62% seen once.

This TCR derives from a man aged 35 to 55 with primary liver carcinoma and hepatitis B virus infection. V and J are TRBV28 and TRBJ1-5; 8 bases match TRBD1. Sequenced material: peripheral blood. The CDR3 nucleotides read TGTGCCAGCAGCCTGACAGGGGCCACTCAGCCCCAGCATTTT. Residues: CASSLTGATQPQHF. Using reference TRBV28 and TRBJ1-5 for the parts outside the CDR3, the full variable domain is DVKVTQSSRYLVKRTGEKVFLECVQDMDHENMFWYRQDPGLGLRLIYFSYDVKMKEKGDIPEGYSVSREKKERFSLILESASTNQTSMYLCASSLTGATQPQHFGDGTRLSIL.